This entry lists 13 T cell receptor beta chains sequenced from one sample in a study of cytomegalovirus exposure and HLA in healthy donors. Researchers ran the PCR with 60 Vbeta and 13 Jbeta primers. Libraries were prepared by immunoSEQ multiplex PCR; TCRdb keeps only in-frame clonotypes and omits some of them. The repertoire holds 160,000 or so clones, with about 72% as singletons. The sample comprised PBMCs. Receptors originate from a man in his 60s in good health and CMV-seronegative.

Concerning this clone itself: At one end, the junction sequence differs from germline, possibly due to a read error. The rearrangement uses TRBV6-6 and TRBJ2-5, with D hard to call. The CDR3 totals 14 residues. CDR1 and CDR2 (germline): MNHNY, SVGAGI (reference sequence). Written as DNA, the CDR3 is TGTGCCAGCAGTTACTCGCGGAACCAAGAGGCCCAGTACTTC. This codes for CASSYSRNQEAQYF.

This chain's CDR3 is CASSWLAGSSYNEQFF. CDR3 nucleotide sequence: TGCGCCAGCAGTTGGCTAGCGGGGAGCTCCTACAATGAGCAGTTCTTC. V usage is TRBV5-1 and J usage is TRBJ2-1; TRBD2 aligns across 9 bases. J was trimmed by 0 bases and V by 5 bases; bases with no gene match: 6. CDR1 and CDR2 (germline): SGHRS, YFSETQ. This CDR3 has 16 amino acids.

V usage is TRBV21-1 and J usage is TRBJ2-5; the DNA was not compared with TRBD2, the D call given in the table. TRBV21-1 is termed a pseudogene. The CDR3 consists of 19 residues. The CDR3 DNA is TGTGCCAGCAGCAAAGGGAGGGCTGGGGCTAGCGGGAGCCAAGAGACCCAGTACTTC. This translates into CASSKGRAGASGSQETQYF.

The DNA for the CDR3 is TGCAGCGTTGATGCGTCAGGGTCTGGCGGGAGGGTTGGTACGCAGTATTTT. Translating gives CSVDASGSGGRVGTQYF. The genes are TRBV29-1 and TRBJ2-3, with TRBD2 matching over 9 bases. In germline, CDR1 is SQVTM, CDR2 ANQGSEA. CDR3 length equals 17 residues. After removal of 3 bases from V and 8 bases from J, the junction contained 18 bases not matched to a gene.

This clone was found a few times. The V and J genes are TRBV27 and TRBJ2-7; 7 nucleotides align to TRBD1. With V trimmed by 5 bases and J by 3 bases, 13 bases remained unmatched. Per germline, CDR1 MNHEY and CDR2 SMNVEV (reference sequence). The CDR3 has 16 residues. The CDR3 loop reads CASSRTGGLVGYEQYF. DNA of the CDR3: TGTGCCAGCAGTCGGACAGGAGGATTGGTAGGCTACGAGCAGTACTTC.

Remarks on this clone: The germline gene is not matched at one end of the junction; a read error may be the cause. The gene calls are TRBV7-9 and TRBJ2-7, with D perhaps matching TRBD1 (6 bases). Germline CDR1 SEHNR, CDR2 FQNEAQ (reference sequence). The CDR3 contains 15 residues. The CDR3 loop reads CSSSLEQGSSYEQYF. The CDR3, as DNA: TGTTCCAGCAGCTTAGAGCAGGGGAGCTCCTACGAGCAGTACTTC.

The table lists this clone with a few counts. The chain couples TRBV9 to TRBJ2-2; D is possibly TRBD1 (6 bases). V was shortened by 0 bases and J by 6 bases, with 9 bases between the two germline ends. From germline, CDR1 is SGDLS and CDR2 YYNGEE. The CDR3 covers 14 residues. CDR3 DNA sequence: TGTGCCAGCAGCGTAGAGTCAGGGGCCGGGGAGCTGTTTTTT. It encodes CASSVESGAGELFF.

The CDR3 nucleotides are TGTGCCAGCAGCCCCGTAGGGGTGAACAATGAGCAGTTCTTC. This gives the protein CASSPVGVNNEQFF. The J gene is TRBJ2-1, the V gene TRBV5-4; D may be TRBD1 (5 bases). The CDR3 covers 14 residues. With 4 bases removed from V and 5 bases from J, the gap between germline ends came to 13 bases. The V gene's germline CDR1 is SGHNT and CDR2 YYREEE (reference sequence).

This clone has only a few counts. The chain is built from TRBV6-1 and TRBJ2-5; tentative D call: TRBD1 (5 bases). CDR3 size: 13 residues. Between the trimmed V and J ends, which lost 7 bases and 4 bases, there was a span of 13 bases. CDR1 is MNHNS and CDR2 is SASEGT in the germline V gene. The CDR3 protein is CASTTTGRETQYF. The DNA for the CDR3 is TGTGCCAGCACAACCACAGGCCGAGAGACCCAGTACTTC.

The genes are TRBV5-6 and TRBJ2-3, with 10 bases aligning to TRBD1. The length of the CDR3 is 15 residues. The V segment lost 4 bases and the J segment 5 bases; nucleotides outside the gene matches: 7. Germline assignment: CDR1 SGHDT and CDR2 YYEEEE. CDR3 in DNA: TGTGCCAGCAGCGGGGGGACAGGGGTTGGAGATACGCAGTATTTT. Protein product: CASSGGTGVGDTQYF.

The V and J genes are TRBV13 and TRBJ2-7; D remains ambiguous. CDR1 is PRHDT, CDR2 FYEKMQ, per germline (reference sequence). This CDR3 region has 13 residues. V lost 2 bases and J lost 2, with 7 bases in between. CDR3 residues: CASSLFQTYEQYF. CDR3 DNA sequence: TGTGCCAGCAGCTTATTTCAGACCTACGAGCAGTACTTC.

As DNA, the CDR3 is TGCGCCAGCAGCCAAGATCTGGCAGGGGAAGAGACCCAGTACTTC. Protein sequence: CASSQDLAGEETQYF. This chain uses TRBV4-3 with TRBJ2-5; a possible D gene is TRBD1 (6 bases). Trimming cost V 0 bases and J 3 bases, with 11 bases left between them. There are 15 residues in the CDR3. The germline gives CDR1 LGHNA, CDR2 YSLEER.

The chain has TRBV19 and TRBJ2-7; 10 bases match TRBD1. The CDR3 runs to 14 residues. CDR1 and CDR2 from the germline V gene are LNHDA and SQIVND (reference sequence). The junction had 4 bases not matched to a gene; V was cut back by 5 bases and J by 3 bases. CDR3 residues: CASSAGQGHYEQYF. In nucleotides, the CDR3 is TGTGCCAGTAGTGCGGGACAGGGGCACTACGAGCAGTACTTC.